This entry features one T cell receptor beta chain sequence. Its antigen remains unidentified. Trimming removed 4 bases from V and 8 bases from J; junction bases left unmatched: 6. The germline gives CDR1 SGHRS, CDR2 YFSETQ. The CDR3 is 13 amino acids. Method: immunoSEQ multiplex PCR; TCRdb's copy keeps in-frame clones and lacks some. The table has 3,500 to 5,000 clones, almost 80% seen once. The data were taken from a study of chemoradiotherapy in HPV16-positive cancers. Study-wide findings and caveats: Candidate HPV-specific clones and E7-related TCR motifs grew in tumor during treatment. In HPV16-positive patients, HPV-responsive T-cell expansion tracked better recurrence-free survival. Only a couple of HPV16-positive patients supplied the functional HPV-specificity definition.

Repeated repertoire sampling spanned the course of chemoradiotherapy. V gene TRBV5-1 combines with J gene TRBJ2-1, with 7 bases fitting TRBD1. The source of this sequence is a human donor with HPV-associated anogenital cancer. The input for sequencing was tumor tissue, taken from a patient who underwent chemoradiotherapy. The CDR3 DNA follows: TGCGCCAGCAGCCGGGACAGTCAGTATGAGCAGTTCTTC. Translating gives CASSRDSQYEQFF.